These T cell receptor beta chains were read from a single sample in a study of PD-1 blockade in classical Hodgkin lymphoma. Here immunoSEQ multiplex PCR was the method, and the copy in TCRdb shows in-frame clones only, minus some. The repertoire holds nearly 20,000 clones, with more than 75% as singletons. Material: peripheral blood mononuclear cells (PBMCs), obtained before the fourth cycle of nivolumab. The receptor set was obtained from a human donor with classical Hodgkin lymphoma. CDR3s include the opening cysteine and the closing phenylalanine or tryptophan. D genes are given only for firm matches. The listing skips clone size in some rows; elsewhere it reads once, few, many or a size class.

NA	NA	TRBV9	TRBJ1-3	TGTGCCAGCAGCCCCCGGATCTCTGGTCCCGGGGAGCTTGGAAACACCATATATTTT	CASSPRISGPGELGNTIYF
NA	TRBD2	TRBV28	TRBJ2-5	TGTGCCAGCAGTTTGGTGACTAGCGGTCAAGAGACCCAGTACTTC	CASSLVTSGQETQYF
NA	NA	TRBV30	TRBJ1-3	TGTGCCTGGAGTGCGTCCGATACCTCTGGAAACACCATATATTTT	CAWSASDTSGNTIYF
few	NA	TRBV15	TRBJ1-5	TGTGCCACCAGCAGCCCGGGCGTCCAGCCCCAGCATTTT	CATSSPGVQPQHF
NA	NA	TRBV29-1	TRBJ2-7	TGCAGCGTTGGAGGCCTACCGACCTACGAGCAGTACTTC	CSVGGLPTYEQYF
NA	NA	TRBV4-1	TRBJ1-4	TGCGCCAGCAGCCAAGTCATGTCGGCATCCCCAACTAATGAAAAACTGTTTTTT	CASSQVMSASPTNEKLFF
once	NA	TRBV27	TRBJ2-7	TGTGCCAGCAGTTTCGGATTGTGGGGCTACCCGGAGCAGTACTTC	CASSFGLWGYPEQYF
medium-sized	TRBD2	TRBV7-8	TRBJ2-7	TGTGCCAGCAGCAAGATACAAGCGGGGGGCTTTAAGGGGTACGAGCAGTACTTC	CASSKIQAGGFKGYEQYF
NA	NA	TRBV6-1	TRBJ2-5	TGTGCCAGCAGTGAAGGGTCGGGGCAAGAGACCCAGTACTTC	CASSEGSGQETQYF
NA	NA	TRBV7-6	TRBJ2-1	TGTGCCAGCAGCTCGCTGACAGGAAACAATGAGCAGTTCTTC	CASSSLTGNNEQFF
NA	TRBD1	TRBV6-5	TRBJ2-7	TGTGCCAGCAGTTACGGACGGGGACAGGGCAGCGAGCAGTACTTC	CASSYGRGQGSEQYF
NA	NA	TRBV11-3	TRBJ2-2	TGTGCCAGCAGCCCCCACAGGGAGAGAACCGGGGAGCTGTTTTTT	CASSPHRERTGELFF
NA	NA	TRBV19	TRBJ1-2	TGTGCCAGTAGTCAGCCGGAGGAGGTTTCGGTCTATGGCTACACCTTC	CASSQPEEVSVYGYTF
NA	TRBD1	TRBV6-6	TRBJ2-7	TGTGCCAGCAGTACGGGACAGGGCCCCTACGAGCAGTACTTC	CASSTGQGPYEQYF
NA	NA	TRBV2	TRBJ1-2	TGTGCCTCCGGTACGATAAACTATGGCTACACCTTC	CASGTINYGYTF
NA	TRBD2	TRBV5-1	TRBJ2-5	TGCGCCAGCAGCCACTTTGGAGCGGGAGCCTGGGAGACCCAGTACTTC	CASSHFGAGAWETQYF
NA	NA	TRBV5-1	TRBJ2-1	TGCGCCAGCAGCGAAGGACTGTTCAATGAGCAGTTCTTC	CASSEGLFNEQFF
few	NA	TRBV7-6	TRBJ2-5	TGTGCCAGCAGCTTGCTGCTAGAGACCCAGTACTTC	CASSLLLETQYF
NA	TRBD1	TRBV7-2	TRBJ1-2	TGTGCCAGCAGCTTCGGACAGGGACGAGGTGGCTACACCTTC	CASSFGQGRGGYTF
NA	NA	TRBV2	TRBJ2-3	TGTGCCAGCAGGATCAGACTGAACACAGATACGCAGTATTTT	CASRIRLNTDTQYF
once	TRBD2	TRBV6-1	TRBJ2-5	TGTGCCAGCAGTGGTAGGGGGACTAGCGGAAGGGAGACCCAGTACTTC	CASSGRGTSGRETQYF
NA	TRBD1	TRBV11-2	TRBJ2-7	TGTGCCAGCAGTTACGACAGGGACGAGCAGTACTTC	CASSYDRDEQYF
NA	TRBD1	TRBV11-3	TRBJ2-2	TGTGCCAGCAGCCCCTGGACAGGTGACACCGGGGAGCTGTTTTTT	CASSPWTGDTGELFF
NA	TRBD1	TRBV6-1	TRBJ2-2	TGTGCCAGCAGTGCCGGGACAGGGATAACCGGGGAGCTGTTTTTT	CASSAGTGITGELFF
NA	TRBD1	TRBV27	TRBJ1-5	TGTGCCAGCAGACCAACAGGGGGAACTCAGCCCCAGCATTTT	CASRPTGGTQPQHF
NA	NA	TRBV18	TRBJ1-3	TGTGCCAGCTCACCTGGGCCCTTCTCTGGAAACACCATATATTTT	CASSPGPFSGNTIYF
NA	NA	TRBV7-9	TRBJ2-3	TGTGCCAGCAGCTTAGGGCAGTCGAGCACAGATACGCAGTATTTT	CASSLGQSSTDTQYF
NA	TRBD2	TRBV6-4	TRBJ2-5	TGTGCCAGCAGTGTGGCAGCGGGGGGACTAGAGACCCAGTACTTC	CASSVAAGGLETQYF
few	NA	TRBV5-1	TRBJ2-2	TGCGCCAGCAGCTTGCAGGGTACCGGGGAGCTGTTTTTT	CASSLQGTGELFF
NA	NA	TRBV2	TRBJ2-2	TGTGCCAGCGAATCTAGCGCGAACACCGGGGAGCTGTTTTTT	CASESSANTGELFF
NA	NA	TRBV2	TRBJ2-7	TGTGCCAGCACCCTCTACGAGCAGTACTTC	CASTLYEQYF
NA	TRBD1	TRBV9	TRBJ1-2	TGTGCCAGCAGCGAGACAGGGGGCCTCTATGGCTACACCTTC	CASSETGGLYGYTF
NA	TRBD1	TRBV28	TRBJ1-2	TGTGCCAGCAGATTCTCCCTGACAGGGGCTCTCGGCTACACCTTC	CASRFSLTGALGYTF
NA	NA	TRBV7-9	TRBJ2-7	TGTGCCAGCGCCACGACAGGGACTTACTCCTACGAGCAGTACTTC	CASATTGTYSYEQYF
NA	NA	TRBV6-5	TRBJ2-1	TGTGCCAGCAGTTTTGCTGCCCGCGCCCATGAGCAGTTCTTC	CASSFAARAHEQFF
NA	TRBD1	TRBV7-2	TRBJ1-3	TGTGCCAGCAGCTTTTTACAGGGGGCGACTGGAAACACCATATATTTT	CASSFLQGATGNTIYF
NA	NA	TRBV14	TRBJ2-3	TGTGCCAGCAGCCTCATTAGCGGATACACAGATACGCAGTATTTT	CASSLISGYTDTQYF
NA	NA	TRBV5-1	TRBJ1-3	TGCGCCAGCAGCTTGGTAGGGGGGGCGAATACTGGAAACACCATATATTTT	CASSLVGGANTGNTIYF
NA	TRBD1	TRBV7-2	TRBJ2-7	TGTGCCAGCAGCTTGCAAATCAAACAGGGGGGACCCTACGAGCAGTACTTC	CASSLQIKQGGPYEQYF
NA	TRBD1	TRBV6-5	TRBJ1-5	TGTGCCAGCAGCCCTCTACAGGGGAGCAATCAGCCCCAGCATTTT	CASSPLQGSNQPQHF
few	TRBD1	TRBV7-9	TRBJ1-2	TGTGCCAGCAGCTTCTTCCGGGACAGGGGGCTCTATGGCTACACCTTC	CASSFFRDRGLYGYTF
NA	TRBD1	TRBV6-5	TRBJ1-4	TGTGCCAGCAGAAAGGGACAGGGAGGTGAAAAACTGTTTTTT	CASRKGQGGEKLFF
NA	NA	TRBV11-3	TRBJ2-2	TGTGCCAGCAGCTTAGTTCTGGGGGCTACGAACACCGGGGAGCTGTTTTTT	CASSLVLGATNTGELFF
NA	TRBD1	TRBV7-9	TRBJ1-1	TGTGCCAGCAGCCCCGAGACAGGGGGTGTCACTGAAGCTTTCTTT	CASSPETGGVTEAFF
NA	NA	TRBV12-5	TRBJ1-2	TGTGCTAGTGGTTCGACAGTTACCAGCTACACCTTC	CASGSTVTSYTF
NA	TRBD2	TRBV6-1	TRBJ2-1	TGTGCCAGCAGTCCGGGACTAGCCAATGAGCAGTTCTTC	CASSPGLANEQFF
NA	TRBD1	TRBV5-1	TRBJ2-1	TGCGCCAGCAGCCTGACAGGGAGTAGCTCCTACAATGAGCAGTTCTTC	CASSLTGSSSYNEQFF
few	NA	TRBV6-1	TRBJ1-2	TGTGCCAGCAGACACGCAGGCGTTGGCGACTATGGCTACACCTTC	CASRHAGVGDYGYTF
NA	NA	TRBV18	TRBJ2-3	TGTGCCAGCTCACACACAGATACGCAGTATTTT	CASSHTDTQYF
few	NA	TRBV9	TRBJ1-2	TGTGCCAGCAGCGTAGTGGACTTTCCTGTCTATGGCTACACCTTC	CASSVVDFPVYGYTF
NA	NA	TRBV4-1	TRBJ2-5	TGCGCCAGCAGCAAACTGGGGCGAAAAGAGACCCAGTACTTC	CASSKLGRKETQYF
NA	TRBD1	TRBV7-9	TRBJ1-2	TGTGCCAGCAGCTTATACCGGGACAGGGGGGAATATGGCTACACCTTC	CASSLYRDRGEYGYTF
NA	NA	TRBV2	TRBJ1-4	TGTGCCAGCAGTGAAGGGGCCGCACCCGGTAATGAAAAACTGTTTTTT	CASSEGAAPGNEKLFF
NA	TRBD2	TRBV18	TRBJ2-3	TGTGCCAGCTCACCGGGACTAGCAGGAGATACGCAGTATTTT	CASSPGLAGDTQYF
few	TRBD1	TRBV5-4	TRBJ1-6	TGTGCCAGCAGCGTCAGGGGGACCTATAATTCACCCCTCCACTTT	CASSVRGTYNSPLHF
NA	TRBD1	TRBV6-1	TRBJ1-5	TGTGCCAGCAGTGAACGGATCCGACAGGGAGAGGTTCAGCCCCAGCATTTT	CASSERIRQGEVQPQHF
NA	NA	TRBV30	TRBJ1-1	TGTGCCTGGAGTGTACCCACTGAAGCTTTCTTT	CAWSVPTEAFF
NA	TRBD1	TRBV2	TRBJ2-2	TGTGCCAGCAGATCCCTGGGGGACAGGGGGCTTTTCGGGGAGCTGTTTTTT	CASRSLGDRGLFGELFF
NA	NA	TRBV7-6	TRBJ2-2	TGTGCCAGCAGCCCCTCCGGGGGCCGTACCGGGGAGCTGTTTTTT	CASSPSGGRTGELFF